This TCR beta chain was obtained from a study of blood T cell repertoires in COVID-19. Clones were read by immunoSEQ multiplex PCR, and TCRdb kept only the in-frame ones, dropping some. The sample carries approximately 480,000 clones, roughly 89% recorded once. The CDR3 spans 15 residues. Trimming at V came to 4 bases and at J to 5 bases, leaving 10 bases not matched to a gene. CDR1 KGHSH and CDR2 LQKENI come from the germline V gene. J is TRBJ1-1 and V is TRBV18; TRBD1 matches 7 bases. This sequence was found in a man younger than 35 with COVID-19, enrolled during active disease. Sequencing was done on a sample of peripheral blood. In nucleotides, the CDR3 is TGTGCCAGCTCACTCAGCCTTCAGGGGGGAACTGAAGCTTTCTTT. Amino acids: CASSLSLQGGTEAFF.